Each of the 11 T cell receptor beta chains below was sequenced from the same sample in a study of shared clonotypes between healthy human individuals. Naive CD8 cells were CD45RO-negative, positively selected for CCR7, excluding terminally differentiated effector memory CD45RA+ cells. Only in-frame clones appear in the TCRdb table, and some are missing; sequencing was by immunoSEQ multiplex PCR. The table includes around 620,000 clones, 90% to 95% detected once. The material sequenced was naive CD8+ T cells sorted from blood. The receptors here all came from a young woman in good health.

The V gene is TRBV7-8, the J gene TRBJ2-3, with D possibly being TRBD1 (5 bases). Germline lookup yields CDR1 SGHVS and CDR2 FQNEAQ. The CDR3 totals 16 residues. Deletions cut 2 bases from V and 4 bases from J, with 16 bases between. The CDR3, as DNA: TGTGCCAGCAGCTTATTAAGTCGCTCCAGGGCAGATACGCAGTATTTT. This sequence encodes CASSLLSRSRADTQYF.

The CDR3 loop is CATKTDYNEQFF. CDR3 sequence (DNA): TGTGCCACCAAAACTGACTACAATGAGCAGTTCTTC. The chain recombines TRBV11-2 with TRBJ2-1; D gene uncertain. CDR1 SGHAT and CDR2 FQNNGV come from the germline V gene. The CDR3 runs to 12 residues. V lost 10 bases to trimming and J lost 3 bases, with 10 bases between them. Full variable domain (remainder filled in from reference TRBV11-2 and TRBJ2-1): EAGVAQSPRYKIIEKRQSVAFWCNPISGHATLYWYQQILGQGPKLLIQFQNNGVVDDSQLPKDRFSAERLKGVDSTLKIQPAKLEDSAVYLCATKTDYNEQFFGPGTRLTVL.

The chain carries TRBV14 and TRBJ2-3, with a weak D call TRBD2 (5 bases). In germline, CDR1 is SGHDN, CDR2 FVKESK. V lost 0 bases and J 2 bases, leaving 12 bases between the germline ends. The CDR3 totals 16 residues. In nucleotides, the CDR3 is TGTGCCAGCAGCCAAGATTGGGAGACGGTCACAGATACGCAGTATTTT. Amino acid sequence: CASSQDWETVTDTQYF. Full variable domain (remainder filled in from reference TRBV14 and TRBJ2-3): EAGVTQFPSHSVIEKGQTVTLRCDPISGHDNLYWYRRVMGKEIKFLLHFVKESKQDESGMPNNRFLAERTGGTYSTLKVQPAELEDSGVYFCASSQDWETVTDTQYFGPGTRLTVL.

This clone showed up just once. The chain is built from TRBV5-4 and TRBJ2-3; tentatively, D is TRBD1 (5 bases). Germline V CDR1 and CDR2: SGHNT, YYREEE (reference sequence). Trimming removed 6 bases at V and 0 bases at J, with 5 bases between. This CDR3 is 12 amino acids long. CDR3 loop: CASKGSTDTQYF. The CDR3 nucleotides read TGTGCCAGCAAGGGGAGCACAGATACGCAGTATTTT.

V usage is TRBV6-6 and J usage is TRBJ2-5; tentative D call: TRBD1 (5 bases). The germline gives CDR1 MNHNY, CDR2 SVGAGI (reference sequence). This CDR3 contains 14 residues. V was pared by 1 base and J by 2 bases, with 8 bases between. The CDR3 is CASSYLAGQETQYF. The CDR3 region has the DNA TGTGCCAGCAGTTACTTGGCAGGGCAAGAGACCCAGTACTTC.

The chain has TRBV19 and TRBJ2-7; 7 nucleotides agree with TRBD1. The CDR3 is 15 residues long. Germline-derived CDR1 and CDR2 are LNHDA and SQIVND (reference sequence). The V and J ends lost 5 bases and 3 bases, in that order; junction bases with no gene match: 10. The chain's CDR3 is CASSLRQGIFYEQYF. CDR3 in DNA: TGTGCCAGTAGTCTCAGACAGGGTATCTTCTACGAGCAGTACTTC.

About this clone itself: At one boundary the junction diverges from the germline segment, which might be a read error. The chain has TRBV6-5 and TRBJ1-2, with a possible D match to TRBD1 (6 bases). Germline loops: CDR1 MNHEY, CDR2 SVGAGI. CDR3 length: 14 residues. The CDR3 DNA reads TGTGCCAGCAGCCCATGGGGGGCTAATTATGGCTACACCTTC. Its protein is CASSPWGANYGYTF.

J is TRBJ1-1 and V is TRBV5-5, with a possible D match to TRBD1 (5 bases). Trimming shortened V by 0 bases and J by 7 bases, and 16 bases separated the two germline ends. Germline V gene sequence: CDR1 SGHKS, CDR2 YYEKEE (reference sequence). The CDR3 spans 15 residues. The CDR3 protein is CASSLEQGLFNEAFF. Here the CDR3 DNA reads TGTGCCAGCAGCTTGGAGCAGGGCCTCTTTAATGAAGCTTTCTTT.

The chain is built from TRBV4-1 and TRBJ1-1; D uncertain. The V end was cut by 0 bases, the J end by 7 bases, with 12 bases between. The length of the CDR3 is 14 residues. Germline loops: CDR1 MGHRA, CDR2 YSYEKL. CDR3 loop: CASSQDAELFEAFF. The CDR3 coding sequence is TGCGCCAGCAGCCAAGACGCAGAACTTTTTGAAGCTTTCTTT.

This sequence joins TRBV7-9 and TRBJ2-2; D not certain. Trimming shortened V by 1 base and J by 0 bases, and 3 bases separated the two germline ends. This CDR3 is 14 amino acids long. From germline, CDR1 is SEHNR and CDR2 FQNEAQ (reference sequence). In nucleotides, the CDR3 is TGTGCCAGCAGCTTAGTGGCGAACACCGGGGAGCTGTTTTTT. Translated, it gives CASSLVANTGELFF.

The chain recombines TRBV19 with TRBJ2-1, with TRBD1 matching 8 bases. The ends lost 4 bases at V and 4 bases at J; junction bases unmatched: 6. This CDR3 is built from 15 residues. Per germline, CDR1 LNHDA and CDR2 SQIVND (reference sequence). CDR3 sequence reads: CASSSRDRLYNEQFF. The CDR3 bases are TGTGCCAGTAGTAGCCGGGACAGGTTATACAATGAGCAGTTCTTC.